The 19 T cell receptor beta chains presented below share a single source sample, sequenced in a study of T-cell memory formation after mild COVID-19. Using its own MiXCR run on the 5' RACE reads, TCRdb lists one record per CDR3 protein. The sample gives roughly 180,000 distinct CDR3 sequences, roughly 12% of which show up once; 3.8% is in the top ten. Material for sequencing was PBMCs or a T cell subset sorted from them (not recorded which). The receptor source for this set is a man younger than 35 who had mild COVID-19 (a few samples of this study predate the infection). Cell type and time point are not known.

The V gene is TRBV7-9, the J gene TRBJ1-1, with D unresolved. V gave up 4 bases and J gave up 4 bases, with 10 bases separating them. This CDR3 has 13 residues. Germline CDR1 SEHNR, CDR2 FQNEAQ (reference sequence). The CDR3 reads CASSSGFGTEAFF. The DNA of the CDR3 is TGTGCCAGCAGCTCAGGTTTCGGCACTGAAGCTTTCTTT.

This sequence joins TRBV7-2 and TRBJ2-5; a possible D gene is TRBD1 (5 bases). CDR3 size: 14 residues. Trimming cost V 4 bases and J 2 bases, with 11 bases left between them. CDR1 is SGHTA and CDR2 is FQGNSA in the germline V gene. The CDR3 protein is CASSSRVLQETQYF. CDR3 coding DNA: TGTGCCAGCAGCTCCAGGGTCTTACAAGAGACCCAGTACTTC. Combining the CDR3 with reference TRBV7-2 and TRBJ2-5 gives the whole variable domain GAGVSQSPSNKVTEKGKDVELRCDPISGHTALYWYRQSLGQGLEFLIYFQGNSAPDKSGLPSDRFSAERTGGSVSTLTIQRTQQEDSAVYLCASSSRVLQETQYFGPGTRLLVL.

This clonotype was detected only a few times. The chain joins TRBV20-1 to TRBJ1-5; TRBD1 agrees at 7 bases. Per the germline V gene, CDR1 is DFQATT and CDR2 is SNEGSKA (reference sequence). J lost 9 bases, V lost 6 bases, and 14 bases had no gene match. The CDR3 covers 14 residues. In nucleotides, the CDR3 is TGCAGTGCCAGGGCAGGGGGTCCTTCGCGGCCCCAGCATTTT. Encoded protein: CSARAGGPSRPQHF.

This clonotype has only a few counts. As DNA, the CDR3 is TGCGCCAGCATGCCCCGGGACGACGGGGATAATGAGCAGTTCTTC. It is translated as CASMPRDDGDNEQFF. This chain links TRBV5-1 with TRBJ2-1; either TRBD1 or TRBD2 may fit D (5 bases each). The length of the CDR3 is 15 residues. Germline V gene data show CDR1 as SGHRS and CDR2 as YFSETQ. V was cut by 6 bases and J by 7 bases, with 20 bases left in between. The full variable domain, its missing parts supplied by reference TRBV5-1 and TRBJ2-1, is KAGVTQTPRYLIKTRGQQVTLSCSPISGHRSVSWYQQTPGQGLQFLFEYFSETQRNKGNFPGRFSGRQFSNSRSEMNVSTLELGDSALYLCASMPRDDGDNEQFFGPGTRLTVL.

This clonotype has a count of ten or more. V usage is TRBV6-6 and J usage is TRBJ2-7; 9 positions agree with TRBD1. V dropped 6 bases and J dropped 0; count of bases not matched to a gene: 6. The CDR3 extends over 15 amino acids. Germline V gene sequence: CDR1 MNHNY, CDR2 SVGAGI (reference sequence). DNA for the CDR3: TGTGCCAGCAGACGGACAGGGGAGAGCTCCTACGAGCAGTACGTC. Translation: CASRRTGESSYEQYV.

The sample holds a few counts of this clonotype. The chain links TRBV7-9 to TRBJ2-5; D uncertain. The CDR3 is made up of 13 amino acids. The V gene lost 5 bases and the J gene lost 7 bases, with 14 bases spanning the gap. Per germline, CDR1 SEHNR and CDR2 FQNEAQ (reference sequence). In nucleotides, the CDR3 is TGTGCCAGCAGCCCTCAGACCAAGGGGACCCAGTACTTC. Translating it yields CASSPQTKGTQYF. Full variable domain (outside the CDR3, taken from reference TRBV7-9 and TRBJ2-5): DTGVSQNPRHKITKRGQNVTFRCDPISEHNRLYWYRQTLGQGPEFLTYFQNEAQLEKSRLLSDRFSAERPKGSFSTLEIQRTEQGDSAMYLCASSPQTKGTQYFGPGTRLLVL.

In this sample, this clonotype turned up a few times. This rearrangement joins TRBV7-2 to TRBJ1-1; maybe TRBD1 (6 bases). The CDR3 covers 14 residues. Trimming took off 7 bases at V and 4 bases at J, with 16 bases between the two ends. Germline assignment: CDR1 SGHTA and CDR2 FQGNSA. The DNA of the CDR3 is TGTGCCAGCAAAGAGCCGAGGGGGGGCACTGAAGCTTTCTTT. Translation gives CASKEPRGGTEAFF.

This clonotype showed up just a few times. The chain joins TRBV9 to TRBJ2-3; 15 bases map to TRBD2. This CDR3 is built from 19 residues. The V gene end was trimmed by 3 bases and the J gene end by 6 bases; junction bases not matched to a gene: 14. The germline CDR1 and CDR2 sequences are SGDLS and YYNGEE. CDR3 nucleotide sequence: TGTGCCAGCAGCGCCCGGACTAGCGGGGGGGCCCGGCCATTGGATACGCAGTATTTT. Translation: CASSARTSGGARPLDTQYF.

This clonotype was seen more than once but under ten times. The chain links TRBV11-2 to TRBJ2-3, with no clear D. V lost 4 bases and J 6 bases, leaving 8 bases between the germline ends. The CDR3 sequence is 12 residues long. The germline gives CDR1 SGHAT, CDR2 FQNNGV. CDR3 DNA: TGTGCCAGCAGCTACGCTTCGGATACGCAGTATTTT. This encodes CASSYASDTQYF.

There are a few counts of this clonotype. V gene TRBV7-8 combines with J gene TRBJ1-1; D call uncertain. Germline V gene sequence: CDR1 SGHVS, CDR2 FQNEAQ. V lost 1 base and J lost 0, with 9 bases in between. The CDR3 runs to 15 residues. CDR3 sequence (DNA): TGTGCCAGCAGCTTAGATAGTCGGGTGAACACTGAAGCTTTCTTT. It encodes CASSLDSRVNTEAFF.

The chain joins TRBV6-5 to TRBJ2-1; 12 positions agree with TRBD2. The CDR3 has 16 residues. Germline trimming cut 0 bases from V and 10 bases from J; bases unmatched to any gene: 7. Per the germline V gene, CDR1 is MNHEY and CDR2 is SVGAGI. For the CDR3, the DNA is TGTGCCAGCAGTTACTCCCCCCTAGCGGGGGGGCGGGAGCAGTTCTTC. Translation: CASSYSPLAGGREQFF.

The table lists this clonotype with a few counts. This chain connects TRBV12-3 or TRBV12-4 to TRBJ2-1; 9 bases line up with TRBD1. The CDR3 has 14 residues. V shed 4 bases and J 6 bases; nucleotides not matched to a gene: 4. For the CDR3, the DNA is TGTGCCAGCAGTTCTGGGGACAGGGTCAATGAGCAGTTCTTC. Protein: CASSSGDRVNEQFF.

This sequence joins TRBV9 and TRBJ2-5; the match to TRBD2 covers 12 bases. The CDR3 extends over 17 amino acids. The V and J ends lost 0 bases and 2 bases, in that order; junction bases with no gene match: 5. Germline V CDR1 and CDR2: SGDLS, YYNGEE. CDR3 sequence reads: CASSVETGTSGQETQYF. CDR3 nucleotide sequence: TGTGCCAGCAGCGTAGAAACCGGGACTAGCGGGCAAGAGACCCAGTACTTC.

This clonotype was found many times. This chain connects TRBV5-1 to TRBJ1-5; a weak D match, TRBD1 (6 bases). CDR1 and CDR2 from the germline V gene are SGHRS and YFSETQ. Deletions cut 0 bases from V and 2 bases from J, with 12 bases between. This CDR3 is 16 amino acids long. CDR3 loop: CASSLAGGHGNQPQHF. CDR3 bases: TGCGCCAGCAGCTTGGCCGGGGGACACGGCAATCAGCCCCAGCATTTT.

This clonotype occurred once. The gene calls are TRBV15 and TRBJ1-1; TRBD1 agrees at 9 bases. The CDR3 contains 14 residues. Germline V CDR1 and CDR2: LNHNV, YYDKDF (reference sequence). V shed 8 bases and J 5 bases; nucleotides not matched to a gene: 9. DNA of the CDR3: TGTGCCACCTCCACCGGACAGGGGCAAACTGAAGCTTTCTTT. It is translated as CATSTGQGQTEAFF.

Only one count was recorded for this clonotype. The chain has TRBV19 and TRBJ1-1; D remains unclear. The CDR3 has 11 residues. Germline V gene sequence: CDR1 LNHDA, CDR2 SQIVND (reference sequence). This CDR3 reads CTTRHGLGAFF. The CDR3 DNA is TGTACCACCCGACACGGTCTGGGAGCTTTCTTT.

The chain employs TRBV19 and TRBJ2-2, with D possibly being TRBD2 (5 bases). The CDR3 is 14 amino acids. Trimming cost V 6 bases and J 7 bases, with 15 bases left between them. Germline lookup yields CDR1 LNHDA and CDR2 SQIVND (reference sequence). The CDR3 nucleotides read TGTGCCAGTAGACCCGGACTCGAGGGCGGGGAGCTGTTTTTT. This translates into CASRPGLEGGELFF.

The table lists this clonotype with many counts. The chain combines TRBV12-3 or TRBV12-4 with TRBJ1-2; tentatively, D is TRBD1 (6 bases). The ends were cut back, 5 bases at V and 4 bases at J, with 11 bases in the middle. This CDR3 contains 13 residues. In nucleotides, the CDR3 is TGTGCCAGCAGTCAGGACAGAGTCTATGGCTACACCTTC. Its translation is CASSQDRVYGYTF.

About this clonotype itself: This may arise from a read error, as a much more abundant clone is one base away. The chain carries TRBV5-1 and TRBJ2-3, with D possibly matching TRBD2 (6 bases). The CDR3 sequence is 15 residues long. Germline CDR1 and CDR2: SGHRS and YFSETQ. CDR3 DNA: TGCGCCAGCAGCTCGACAGATACTAGCACAGATACGCCGTATTTT. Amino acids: CASSSTDTSTDTPYF.